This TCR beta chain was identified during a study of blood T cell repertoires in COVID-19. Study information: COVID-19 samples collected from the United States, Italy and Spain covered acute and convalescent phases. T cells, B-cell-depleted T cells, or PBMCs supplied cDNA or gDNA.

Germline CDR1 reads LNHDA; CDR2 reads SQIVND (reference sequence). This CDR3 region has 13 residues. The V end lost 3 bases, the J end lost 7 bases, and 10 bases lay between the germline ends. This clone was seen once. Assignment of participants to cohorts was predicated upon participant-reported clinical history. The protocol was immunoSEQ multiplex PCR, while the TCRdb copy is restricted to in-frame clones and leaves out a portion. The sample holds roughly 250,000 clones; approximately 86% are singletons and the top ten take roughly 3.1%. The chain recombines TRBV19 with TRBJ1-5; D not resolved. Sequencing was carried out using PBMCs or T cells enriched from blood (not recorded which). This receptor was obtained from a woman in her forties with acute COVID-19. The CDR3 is CASSIDRGQPQHF. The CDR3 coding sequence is TGTGCCAGTAGTATCGACCGAGGCCAGCCCCAGCATTTT.